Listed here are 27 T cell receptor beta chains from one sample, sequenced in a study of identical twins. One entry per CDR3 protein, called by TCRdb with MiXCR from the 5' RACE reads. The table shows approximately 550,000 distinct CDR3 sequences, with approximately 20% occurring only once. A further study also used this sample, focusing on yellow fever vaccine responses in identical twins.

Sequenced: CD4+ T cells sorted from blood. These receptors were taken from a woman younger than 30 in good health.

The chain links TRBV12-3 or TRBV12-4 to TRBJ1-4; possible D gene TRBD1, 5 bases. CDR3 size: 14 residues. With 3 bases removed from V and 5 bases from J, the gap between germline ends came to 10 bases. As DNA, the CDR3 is TGTGCCAGCAGTTTCAGACAGAAAAATGAAAAACTGTTTTTT. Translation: CASSFRQKNEKLFF.

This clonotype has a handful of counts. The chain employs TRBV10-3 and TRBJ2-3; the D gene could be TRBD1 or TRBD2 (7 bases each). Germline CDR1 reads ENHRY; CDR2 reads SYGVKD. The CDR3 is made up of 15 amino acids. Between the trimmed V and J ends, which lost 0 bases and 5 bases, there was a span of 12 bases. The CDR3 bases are TGTGCCATCAGTGAGTCGGGAGGGGGCAAAGATACGCAGTATTTT. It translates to CAISESGGGKDTQYF.

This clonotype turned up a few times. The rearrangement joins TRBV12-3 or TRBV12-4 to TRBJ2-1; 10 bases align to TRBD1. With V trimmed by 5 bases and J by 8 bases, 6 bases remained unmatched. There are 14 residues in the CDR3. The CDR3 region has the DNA TGTGCCAGCAGTCTCGGGGACAGGGGTCATGAGCAGTTCTTC. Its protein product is CASSLGDRGHEQFF.

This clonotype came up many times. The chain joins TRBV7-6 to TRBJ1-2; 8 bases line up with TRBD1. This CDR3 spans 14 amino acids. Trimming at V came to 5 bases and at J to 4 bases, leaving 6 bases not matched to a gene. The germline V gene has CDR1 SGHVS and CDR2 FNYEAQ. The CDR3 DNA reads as TGTGCCAGCAGCCCAGGACAGGGAGGCTATGGCTACACCTTC. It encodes CASSPGQGGYGYTF.

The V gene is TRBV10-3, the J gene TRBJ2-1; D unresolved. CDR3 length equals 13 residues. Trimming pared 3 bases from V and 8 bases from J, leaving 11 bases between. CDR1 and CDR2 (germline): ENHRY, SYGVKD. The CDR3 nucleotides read TGTGCCATCAGTGATGGGGTTACGGATGAGCAGTTCTTC. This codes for CAISDGVTDEQFF.

CDR3 coding DNA: TGTGCCACCAGCCCCCCCGGGACAGGGGAGAAAGATGGCTACACCTTC. Encoded protein: CATSPPGTGEKDGYTF. V gene TRBV15 combines with J gene TRBJ1-2; 10 bases match TRBD1. Germline V gene lookup returns CDR1 LNHNV and CDR2 YYDKDF (reference sequence). This CDR3 region has 16 residues. V lost 5 bases and J lost 6; bases outside the gene matches: 12.

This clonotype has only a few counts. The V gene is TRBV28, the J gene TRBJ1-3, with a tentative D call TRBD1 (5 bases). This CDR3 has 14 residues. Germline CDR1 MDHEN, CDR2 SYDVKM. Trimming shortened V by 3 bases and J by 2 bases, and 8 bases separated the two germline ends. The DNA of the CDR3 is TGTGCCAGCAGTTTCGGCAGGGCTGGAAACACCATATATTTT. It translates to CASSFGRAGNTIYF.

The CDR3, as DNA: TGTGCCAGCAGTGAAGCGTGGACCCACTATGGCTACACCTTC. Its protein product is CASSEAWTHYGYTF. V gene TRBV2 combines with J gene TRBJ1-2; D unresolved. The CDR3 is 14 amino acids. The V gene lost 0 bases and the J gene lost 3 bases, with 8 bases spanning the gap. CDR1 is SNHLY, CDR2 FYNNEI, per germline. Using reference TRBV2 and TRBJ1-2 for the parts outside the CDR3, the full variable domain is EPEVTQTPSHQVTQMGQEVILRCVPISNHLYFYWYRQILGQKVEFLVSFYNNEISEKSEIFDDQFSVERPDGSNFTLKIRSTKLEDSAMYFCASSEAWTHYGYTFGSGTRLTVV.

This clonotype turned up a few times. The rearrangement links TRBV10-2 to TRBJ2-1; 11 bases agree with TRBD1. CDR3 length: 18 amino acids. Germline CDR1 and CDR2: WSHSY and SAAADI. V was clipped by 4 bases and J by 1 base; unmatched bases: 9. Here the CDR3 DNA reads TGCGCCAGCAGTGGTGGTTCCGGGACAGGGGGGTCCTACAATGAGCAGTTCTTC. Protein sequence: CASSGGSGTGGSYNEQFF.

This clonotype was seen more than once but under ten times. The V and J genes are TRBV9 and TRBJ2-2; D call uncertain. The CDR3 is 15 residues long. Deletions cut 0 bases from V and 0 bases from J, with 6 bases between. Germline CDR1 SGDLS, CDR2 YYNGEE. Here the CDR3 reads CASSVGSPNTGELFF. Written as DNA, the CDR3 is TGTGCCAGCAGCGTAGGCAGCCCGAACACCGGGGAGCTGTTTTTT.

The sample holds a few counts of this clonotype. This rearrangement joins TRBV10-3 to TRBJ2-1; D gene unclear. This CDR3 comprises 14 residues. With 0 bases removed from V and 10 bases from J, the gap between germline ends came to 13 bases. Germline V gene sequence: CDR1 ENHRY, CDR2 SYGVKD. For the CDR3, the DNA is TGTGCCATCAGTGAGTCATTACCGGTTAAGGAGCAGTTCTTC. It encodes CAISESLPVKEQFF.

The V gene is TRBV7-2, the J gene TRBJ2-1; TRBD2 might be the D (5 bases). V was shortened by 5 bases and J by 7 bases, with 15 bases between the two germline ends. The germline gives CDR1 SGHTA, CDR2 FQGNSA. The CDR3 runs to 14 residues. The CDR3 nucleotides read TGTGCCAGCAGCCGGGGAGTCCACTCGAATGAGCAGTTCTTC. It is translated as CASSRGVHSNEQFF.

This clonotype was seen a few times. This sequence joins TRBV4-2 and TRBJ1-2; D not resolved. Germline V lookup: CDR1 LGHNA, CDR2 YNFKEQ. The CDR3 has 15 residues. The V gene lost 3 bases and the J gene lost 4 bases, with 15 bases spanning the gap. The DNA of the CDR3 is TGTGCCAGCAGCCAGGCGGACCGGACTAGCTATGGCTACACCTTC. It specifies CASSQADRTSYGYTF.

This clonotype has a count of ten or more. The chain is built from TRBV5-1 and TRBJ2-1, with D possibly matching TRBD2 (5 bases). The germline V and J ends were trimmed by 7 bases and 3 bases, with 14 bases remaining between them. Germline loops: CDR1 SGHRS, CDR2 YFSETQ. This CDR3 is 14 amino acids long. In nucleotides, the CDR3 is TGCGCCAGCCAGCGGACGGGTGGCTACAATGAGCAGTTCTTC. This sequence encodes CASQRTGGYNEQFF. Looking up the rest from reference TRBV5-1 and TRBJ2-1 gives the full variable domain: KAGVTQTPRYLIKTRGQQVTLSCSPISGHRSVSWYQQTPGQGLQFLFEYFSETQRNKGNFPGRFSGRQFSNSRSEMNVSTLELGDSALYLCASQRTGGYNEQFFGPGTRLTVL.

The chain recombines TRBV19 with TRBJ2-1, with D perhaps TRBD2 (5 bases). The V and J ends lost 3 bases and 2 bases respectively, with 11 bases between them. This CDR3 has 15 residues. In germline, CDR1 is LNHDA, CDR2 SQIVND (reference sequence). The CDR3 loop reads CASSIAEVAYNEQFF. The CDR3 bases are TGTGCCAGTAGTATCGCGGAGGTCGCCTACAATGAGCAGTTCTTC.

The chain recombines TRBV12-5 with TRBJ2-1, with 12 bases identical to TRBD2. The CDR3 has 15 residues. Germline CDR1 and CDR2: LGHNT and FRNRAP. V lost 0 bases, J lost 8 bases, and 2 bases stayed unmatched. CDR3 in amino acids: CASGLVRLAGDEQFF. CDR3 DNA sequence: TGTGCTAGTGGTTTGGTCCGACTAGCGGGAGATGAGCAGTTCTTC.

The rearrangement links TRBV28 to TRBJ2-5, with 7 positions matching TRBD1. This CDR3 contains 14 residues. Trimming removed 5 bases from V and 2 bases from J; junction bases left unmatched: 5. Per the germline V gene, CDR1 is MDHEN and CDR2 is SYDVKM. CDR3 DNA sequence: TGTGCCAGCAGTGAGACAGGGACACAAGAGACCCAGTACTTC. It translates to CASSETGTQETQYF.

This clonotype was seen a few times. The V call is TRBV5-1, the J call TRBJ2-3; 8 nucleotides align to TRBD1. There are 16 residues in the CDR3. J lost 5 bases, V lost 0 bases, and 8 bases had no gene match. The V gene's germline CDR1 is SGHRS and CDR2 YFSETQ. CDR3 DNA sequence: TGCGCCAGCAGCTTGGAAGTTCAGGGGGCGGTAGATACGCAGTATTTT. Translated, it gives CASSLEVQGAVDTQYF.

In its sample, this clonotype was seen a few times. The CDR3 region is CASSLVQGGMVEAFF. DNA of the CDR3: TGTGCCAGCAGCTTAGTTCAAGGGGGAATGGTTGAAGCTTTCTTT. V usage is TRBV7-9 and J usage is TRBJ1-1; the D gene is possibly TRBD1 (6 bases). V lost 1 base to trimming and J lost 7 bases, with 16 bases between them. The CDR3 length is 15 residues. CDR1 SEHNR and CDR2 FQNEAQ come from the germline V gene (reference sequence).

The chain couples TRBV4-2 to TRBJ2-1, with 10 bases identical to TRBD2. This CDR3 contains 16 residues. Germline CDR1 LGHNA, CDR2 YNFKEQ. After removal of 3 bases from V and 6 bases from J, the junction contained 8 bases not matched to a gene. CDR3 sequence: CASSQRLAGVPNEQFF. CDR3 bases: TGTGCCAGCAGCCAGCGTCTAGCGGGAGTCCCCAATGAGCAGTTCTTC.

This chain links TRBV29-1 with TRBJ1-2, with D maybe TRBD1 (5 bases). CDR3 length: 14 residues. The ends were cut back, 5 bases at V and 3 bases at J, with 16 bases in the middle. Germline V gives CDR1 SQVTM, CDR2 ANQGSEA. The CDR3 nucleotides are TGCAGCGTTTTATCCGGGGGACGGCACTATGGCTACACCTTC. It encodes CSVLSGGRHYGYTF.

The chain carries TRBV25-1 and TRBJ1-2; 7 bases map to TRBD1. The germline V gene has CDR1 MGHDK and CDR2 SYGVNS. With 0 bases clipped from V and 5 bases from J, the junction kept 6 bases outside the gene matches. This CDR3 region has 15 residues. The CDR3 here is CASSEYDRVPYGYTF. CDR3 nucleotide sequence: TGTGCCAGCAGTGAATACGACAGGGTCCCTTATGGCTACACCTTC.

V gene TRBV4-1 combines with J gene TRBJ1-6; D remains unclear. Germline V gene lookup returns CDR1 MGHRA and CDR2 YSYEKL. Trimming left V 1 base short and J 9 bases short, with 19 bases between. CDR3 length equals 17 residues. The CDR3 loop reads CASSQGGKRPDTSPLHF. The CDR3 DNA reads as TGCGCCAGCAGCCAAGGAGGAAAAAGACCCGATACTTCACCCCTCCACTTT.

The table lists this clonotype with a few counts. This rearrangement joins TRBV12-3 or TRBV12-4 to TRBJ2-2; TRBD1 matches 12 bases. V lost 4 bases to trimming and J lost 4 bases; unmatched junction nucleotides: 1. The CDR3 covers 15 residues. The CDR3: CASSSGQGATGELFF. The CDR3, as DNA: TGTGCCAGCAGTTCGGGACAGGGGGCCACCGGGGAGCTGTTTTTT.

The CDR3 region is CASSPNPGHPTGDTQYF. Here the CDR3 DNA reads TGCGCCAGCAGCCCAAATCCGGGACACCCGACGGGAGATACGCAGTATTTT. This chain uses TRBV4-1 with TRBJ2-3; D may be TRBD1 (6 bases). Germline V gene sequence: CDR1 MGHRA, CDR2 YSYEKL. The CDR3 consists of 17 residues. Trimming shortened V by 4 bases and J by 5 bases, and 22 bases separated the two germline ends.

CDR3 region: CATWASRRNEKLFF. Written as DNA, the CDR3 is TGTGCCACCTGGGCCTCAAGACGAAATGAAAAACTGTTTTTT. V gene TRBV24-1 combines with J gene TRBJ1-4, with D hard to call. Germline-derived CDR1 and CDR2 are KGHDR and SFDVKD. The CDR3 length is 14 residues. Between the trimmed V and J ends, which lost 9 bases and 5 bases, there was a span of 15 bases.

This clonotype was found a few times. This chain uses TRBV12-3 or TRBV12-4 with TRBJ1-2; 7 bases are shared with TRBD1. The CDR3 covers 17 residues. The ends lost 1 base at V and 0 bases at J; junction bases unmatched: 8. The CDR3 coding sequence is TGTGCCAGCAGTTTAGGAGGGGGCAGGTCGGCTAACTATGGCTACACCTTC. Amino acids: CASSLGGGRSANYGYTF.